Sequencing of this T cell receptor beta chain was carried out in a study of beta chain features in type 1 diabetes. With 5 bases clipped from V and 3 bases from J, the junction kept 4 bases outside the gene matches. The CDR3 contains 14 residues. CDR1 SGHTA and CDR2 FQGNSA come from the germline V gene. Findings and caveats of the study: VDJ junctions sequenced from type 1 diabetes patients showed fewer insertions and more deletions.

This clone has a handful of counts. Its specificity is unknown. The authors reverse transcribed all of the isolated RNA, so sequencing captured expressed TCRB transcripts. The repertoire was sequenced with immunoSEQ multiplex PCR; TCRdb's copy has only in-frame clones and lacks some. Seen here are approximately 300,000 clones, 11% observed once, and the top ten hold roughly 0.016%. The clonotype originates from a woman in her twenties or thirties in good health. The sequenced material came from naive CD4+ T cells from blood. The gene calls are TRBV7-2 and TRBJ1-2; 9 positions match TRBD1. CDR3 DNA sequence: TGTGCCAGCAGCGTTACAGGGGGCGACTATGGCTACACCTTC. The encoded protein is CASSVTGGDYGYTF. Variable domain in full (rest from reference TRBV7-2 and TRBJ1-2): GAGVSQSPSNKVTEKGKDVELRCDPISGHTALYWYRQSLGQGLEFLIYFQGNSAPDKSGLPSDRFSAERTGGSVSTLTIQRTQQEDSAVYLCASSVTGGDYGYTFGSGTRLTVV.